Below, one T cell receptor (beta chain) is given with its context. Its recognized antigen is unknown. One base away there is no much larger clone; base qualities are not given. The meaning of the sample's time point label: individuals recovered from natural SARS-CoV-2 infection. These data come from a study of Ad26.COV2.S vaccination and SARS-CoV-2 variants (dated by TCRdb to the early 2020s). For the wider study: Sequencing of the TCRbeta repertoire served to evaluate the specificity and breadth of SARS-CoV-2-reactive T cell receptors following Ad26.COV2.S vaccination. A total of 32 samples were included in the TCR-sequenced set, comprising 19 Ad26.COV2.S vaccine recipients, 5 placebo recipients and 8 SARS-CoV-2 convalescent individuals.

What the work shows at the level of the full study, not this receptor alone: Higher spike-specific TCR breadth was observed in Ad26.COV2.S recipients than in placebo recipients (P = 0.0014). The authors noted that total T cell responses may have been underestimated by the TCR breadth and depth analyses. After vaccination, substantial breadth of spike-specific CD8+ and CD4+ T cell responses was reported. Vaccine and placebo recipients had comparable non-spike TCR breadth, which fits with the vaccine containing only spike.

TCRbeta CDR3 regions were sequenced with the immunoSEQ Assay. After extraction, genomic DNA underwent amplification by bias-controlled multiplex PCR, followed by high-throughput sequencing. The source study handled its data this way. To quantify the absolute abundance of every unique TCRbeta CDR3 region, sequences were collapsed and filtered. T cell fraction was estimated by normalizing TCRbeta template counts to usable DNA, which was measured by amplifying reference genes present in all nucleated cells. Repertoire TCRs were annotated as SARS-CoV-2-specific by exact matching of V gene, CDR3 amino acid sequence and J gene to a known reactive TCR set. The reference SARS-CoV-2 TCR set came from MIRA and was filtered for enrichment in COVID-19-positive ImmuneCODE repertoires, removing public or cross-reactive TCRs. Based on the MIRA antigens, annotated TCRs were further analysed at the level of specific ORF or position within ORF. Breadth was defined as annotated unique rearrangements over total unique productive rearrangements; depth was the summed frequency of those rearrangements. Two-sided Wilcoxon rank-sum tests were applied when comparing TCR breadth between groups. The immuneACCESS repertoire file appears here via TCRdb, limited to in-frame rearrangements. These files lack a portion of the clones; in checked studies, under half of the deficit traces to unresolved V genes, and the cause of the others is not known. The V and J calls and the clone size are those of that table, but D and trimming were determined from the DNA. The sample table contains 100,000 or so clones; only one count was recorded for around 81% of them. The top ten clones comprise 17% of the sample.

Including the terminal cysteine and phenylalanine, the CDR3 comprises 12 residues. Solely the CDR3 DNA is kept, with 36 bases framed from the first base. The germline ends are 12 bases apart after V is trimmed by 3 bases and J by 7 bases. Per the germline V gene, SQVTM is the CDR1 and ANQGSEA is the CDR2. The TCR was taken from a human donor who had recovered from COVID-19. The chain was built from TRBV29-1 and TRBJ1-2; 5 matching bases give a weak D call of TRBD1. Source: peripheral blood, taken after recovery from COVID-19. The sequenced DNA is TGCAGCGTTGAGGTTGGGGGGTCTGGCTACACCTTC. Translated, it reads CSVEVGGSGYTF. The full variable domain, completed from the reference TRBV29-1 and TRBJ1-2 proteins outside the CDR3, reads SAVISQKPSRDICQRGTSLTIQCQVDSQVTMMFWYRQQPGQSLTLIATANQGSEATYESGFVIDKFPISRPNLTFSTLTVSNMSPEDSSIYLCSVEVGGSGYTFGSGTRLTVV.